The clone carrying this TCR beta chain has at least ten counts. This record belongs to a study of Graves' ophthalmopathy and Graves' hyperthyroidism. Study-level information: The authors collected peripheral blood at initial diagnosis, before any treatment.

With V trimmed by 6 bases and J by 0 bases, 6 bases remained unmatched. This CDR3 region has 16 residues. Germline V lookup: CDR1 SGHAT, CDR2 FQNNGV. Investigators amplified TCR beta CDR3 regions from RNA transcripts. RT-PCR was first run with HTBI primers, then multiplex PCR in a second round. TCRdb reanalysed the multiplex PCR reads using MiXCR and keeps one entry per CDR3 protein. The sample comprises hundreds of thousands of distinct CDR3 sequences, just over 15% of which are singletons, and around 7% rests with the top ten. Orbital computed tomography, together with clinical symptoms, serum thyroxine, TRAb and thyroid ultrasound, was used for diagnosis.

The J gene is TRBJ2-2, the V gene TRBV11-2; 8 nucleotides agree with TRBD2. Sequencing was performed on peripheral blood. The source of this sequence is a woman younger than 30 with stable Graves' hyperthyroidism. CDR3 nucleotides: TGTGCCAGCAGGCTGCCGGGAGGGCCGAACACCGGGGAGCTGTTTTTT. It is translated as CASRLPGGPNTGELFF.